This entry describes one TCR beta chain. Germline values: CDR1 SGHAT, CDR2 FQNNGV. This CDR3 is 16 amino acids long. The trim removed 1 base at V and 8 bases at J, leaving 7 bases unmatched. This entry belongs to a study of technical replicates of blood from a handful of donors. Using immunoSEQ multiplex PCR, the repertoire was profiled, and TCRdb retains in-frame clones only, with some absent. The data show about 70,000 clones, approximately 95% seen once. The chain links TRBV11-2 to TRBJ2-2; 10 nucleotides match TRBD2. This clonotype was obtained from a human donor in good health. The specimen sequenced was T cells isolated from PBMCs. The CDR3 DNA sequence: TGTGCCAGCAGCTTAGTCCCTAGCGGGAGATCAGGGGAGCTGTTTTTT. Its translation is CASSLVPSGRSGELFF.